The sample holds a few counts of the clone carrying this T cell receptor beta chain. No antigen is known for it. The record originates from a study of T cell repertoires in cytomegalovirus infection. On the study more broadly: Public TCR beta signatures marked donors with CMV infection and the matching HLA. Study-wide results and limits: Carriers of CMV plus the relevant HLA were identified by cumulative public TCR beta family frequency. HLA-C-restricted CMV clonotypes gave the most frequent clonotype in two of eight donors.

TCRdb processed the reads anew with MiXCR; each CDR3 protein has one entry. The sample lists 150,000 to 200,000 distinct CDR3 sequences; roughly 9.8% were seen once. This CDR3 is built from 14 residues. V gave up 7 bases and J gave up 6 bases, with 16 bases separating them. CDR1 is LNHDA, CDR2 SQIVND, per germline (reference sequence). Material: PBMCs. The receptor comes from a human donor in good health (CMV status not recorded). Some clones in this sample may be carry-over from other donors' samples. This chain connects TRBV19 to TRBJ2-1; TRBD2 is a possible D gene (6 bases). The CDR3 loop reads CASIKAVGGNEQFF. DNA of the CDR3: TGTGCCAGTATTAAGGCGGTGGGGGGCAATGAGCAGTTCTTC.